The 9 T cell receptor beta chains in this list originate from one sample, sequenced in a study of blood T cell repertoires in COVID-19. This table comes from immunoSEQ multiplex PCR, and its TCRdb copy is limited to in-frame clones, with some not included. The repertoire holds 65,000 to 85,000 clones, with approximately 86% as singletons. Sample: peripheral blood. These receptors were collected from a man aged 80 or over with COVID-19, enrolled during active disease.

This clone was recorded once. The V and J genes are TRBV19 and TRBJ2-5, with TRBD2 identical over 9 bases. V lost 1 base and J lost 1; bases outside the gene matches: 4. The CDR3 contains 16 residues. The germline V gene has CDR1 LNHDA and CDR2 SQIVND (reference sequence). The CDR3 DNA sequence: TGTGCCAGTAGTATAGCCCTGACTAGCGGCCAAGAGACCCAGTACTTC. The encoded protein is CASSIALTSGQETQYF.

The chain recombines TRBV18 with TRBJ1-2, with 8 bases lining up with TRBD1. The germline gives CDR1 KGHSH, CDR2 LQKENI. The ends lost 1 base at V and 0 bases at J; junction bases unmatched: 10. The CDR3 runs 18 residues. DNA for the CDR3: TGTGCCAGCTCACCACAACGGACAGGGTTGTTTTCTAACTATGGCTACACCTTC. This translates into CASSPQRTGLFSNYGYTF.

The V and J genes are TRBV4-2 and TRBJ2-2; no clear D. Trimming cost V 0 bases and J 8 bases, with 13 bases left between them. The CDR3 runs 15 residues. The germline gives CDR1 LGHNA, CDR2 YNFKEQ. The CDR3 spells CASSQELTSGGELFF. The CDR3 nucleotides are TGTGCCAGCAGCCAAGAGCTGACCTCAGGAGGGGAGCTGTTTTTT.

The chain joins TRBV5-1 to TRBJ1-1; no reliable D call. CDR3 size: 14 residues. Germline assignment: CDR1 SGHRS and CDR2 YFSETQ. Trimming removed 4 bases at V and 0 bases at J, with 10 bases between. CDR3 nucleotide sequence: TGCGCCAGCAGCCCGCAGGAGGTGAACACTGAAGCTTTCTTT. It encodes CASSPQEVNTEAFF.

This clone was observed a few times. The rearrangement uses TRBV2 and TRBJ1-6; possibly TRBD1 for D (6 bases). This CDR3 has 14 amino acids. Germline V CDR1 and CDR2: SNHLY, FYNNEI. Trimming removed 10 bases from V and 4 bases from J, with 14 bases in between. This chain's CDR3 is CATTGTSYNSPLHF. In nucleotides, the CDR3 is TGTGCCACTACCGGGACATCGTATAATTCACCCCTCCACTTT.

The rearrangement joins TRBV7-2 to TRBJ1-1; possible D gene TRBD1, 6 bases. Trimming took off 3 bases at V and 1 base at J, with 12 bases between the two ends. In germline, CDR1 is SGHTA, CDR2 FQGNSA. The CDR3 covers 15 residues. The CDR3 loop is CASSFSTGPNTEAFF. CDR3 nucleotide sequence: TGTGCCAGCAGCTTTTCGACAGGACCGAACACTGAAGCTTTCTTT. The whole variable domain, remainder taken from reference TRBV7-2 and TRBJ1-1, is GAGVSQSPSNKVTEKGKDVELRCDPISGHTALYWYRQSLGQGLEFLIYFQGNSAPDKSGLPSDRFSAERTGGSVSTLTIQRTQQEDSAVYLCASSFSTGPNTEAFFGQGTRLTVV.

This chain connects TRBV6-6 to TRBJ2-3; D is perhaps TRBD2 (5 bases). Looked up from germline, CDR1 is MNHNY and CDR2 is SVGAGI (reference sequence). CDR3 size: 13 residues. V lost 2 bases and J 6 bases, leaving 9 bases between the germline ends. For the CDR3, the DNA is TGTGCCAGCAGTTACCCTACTAGGGATACGCAGTATTTT. Translating it yields CASSYPTRDTQYF.

The rearrangement links TRBV2 to TRBJ1-1; 7 bases map to TRBD1. The CDR3 runs 14 residues. Germline assignment: CDR1 SNHLY and CDR2 FYNNEI. J was trimmed by 1 base and V by 5 bases; bases with no gene match: 4. CDR3 bases: TGTGCCAGCAGTCGACAGGGACCGAACACTGAAGCTTTCTTT. Protein: CASSRQGPNTEAFF.

The rearrangement joins TRBV6-2 or TRBV6-3 to TRBJ2-7; D uncertain. Trimming took off 0 bases at V and 2 bases at J, with 11 bases between the two ends. Germline assignment: CDR1 MNHEY and CDR2 SVGEGT. The CDR3 is 15 amino acids. CDR3 in amino acids: CASSYSILRAYEQYF. In nucleotides, the CDR3 is TGTGCCAGCAGTTACTCGATACTCCGAGCCTACGAGCAGTACTTC.